These 26 T cell receptor beta chains were sequenced from one sample in a study of glioma-infiltrating T cells. The iRepertoire nested amplicon-rescue multiplex PCR amplified TCR alpha and beta CDR3s from RNA. TCRdb fed the multiplex PCR reads into MiXCR, producing one record per CDR3 protein. The sample lists roughly 120,000 distinct CDR3 sequences; roughly 23% were seen once. The sample was glioma tissue, nonneoplastic brain tissue, or PBMCs (not recorded which). These receptors all stem from a human donor with low-grade glioma or glioblastoma, undergoing nonglioma brain surgery, or in good health (not recorded which).

This clonotype was seen ten or more times. The rearrangement links TRBV6-1 to TRBJ2-2, with D unclear. V dropped 6 bases and J dropped 3 bases, with 8 bases sitting between them. CDR3 size: 13 residues. Germline assignment: CDR1 MNHNS and CDR2 SASEGT. Written as DNA, the CDR3 is TGTGCCAGCAGGCCTAGAGACACCGGGGAGCTGTTTTTT. This codes for CASRPRDTGELFF.

Remarks on this clonotype: A much larger clone differs from this one at a single base, so this may be a read error. The chain joins TRBV28 to TRBJ2-3; 11 bases line up with TRBD2. The CDR3 totals 16 residues. Germline CDR1 is MDHEN and CDR2 is SYDVKM. The CDR3 loop reads CASSAALAGVADAQYF. CDR3 sequence (DNA): TGTGCCAGCAGTGCCGCACTAGCGGGAGTCGCAGATGCGCAGTATTTT. Based on the CDR3 plus reference TRBV28 and TRBJ2-3, the full variable domain is DVKVTQSSRYLVKRTGEKVFLECVQDMDHENMFWYRQDPGLGLRLIYFSYDVKMKEKGDIPEGYSVSREKKERFSLILESASTNQTSMYLCASSAALAGVADAQYFGPGTRLTVL.

This clonotype occurred many times. The gene calls are TRBV7-2 and TRBJ2-1; TRBD1 matches at 12 bases. CDR3 length equals 15 residues. The junction had 7 bases not matched to a gene; V was cut back by 5 bases and J by 8 bases. Germline V gives CDR1 SGHTA, CDR2 FQGNSA. The CDR3 spells CASSAGTGGWDEQFF. The CDR3 DNA reads TGTGCCAGCAGCGCCGGGACAGGGGGCTGGGATGAGCAGTTCTTC.

Worth noting for this clonotype: A much bigger clone sits one base away, suggesting this may be a read error. The chain joins TRBV4-2 to TRBJ2-1, with D possibly matching TRBD2 (7 bases). The V end was cut by 4 bases, the J end by 8 bases, with 18 bases between. This CDR3 region has 15 residues. In germline, CDR1 is LGHNA, CDR2 YNFKEQ. The chain's CDR3 is CASSRGLADYDEQFF. The CDR3 bases are TGTGCCAGCAGCCGGGGGCTAGCGGATTACGATGAGCAGTTCTTC.

This rearrangement joins TRBV29-1 to TRBJ2-3; maybe TRBD2 (5 bases). This CDR3 is 12 amino acids long. The V and J ends lost 4 bases and 4 bases respectively, with 9 bases between them. Germline V gene lookup returns CDR1 SQVTM and CDR2 ANQGSEA. CDR3 DNA sequence: TGCAGCGTTGGAGGGAGCGCAGATACGCAGTATTTT. Translated, it gives CSVGGSADTQYF.

This clonotype was seen repeatedly, ten times or more. The chain combines TRBV7-7 with TRBJ2-2; TRBD1 matches 8 bases. There are 15 residues in the CDR3. Unmatched junction bases numbered 0, after V lost 3 bases and J lost 0 bases. Germline CDR1 is SSHAT and CDR2 is FNYEAQ (reference sequence). The CDR3, as DNA: TGTGCCAGCAGCTTGGGACAGGCGAACACCGGGGAGCTGTTTTTT. Translating it yields CASSLGQANTGELFF.

This clonotype was seen many times. The J gene is TRBJ2-7, the V gene TRBV6-6; D remains unclear. The length of the CDR3 is 13 residues. Trimming removed 2 bases at V and 4 bases at J, with 9 bases between. Germline CDR1 reads MNHNY; CDR2 reads SVGAGI (reference sequence). CDR3 sequence: CASSYRSDYEQYF. DNA of the CDR3: TGTGCCAGCAGTTACAGGTCAGATTACGAGCAGTACTTC.

Details on this clonotype: A read error is possible here, since a much larger clone lies one base away. This chain connects TRBV7-6 to TRBJ1-4; D might be TRBD1 (6 bases). Germline CDR1 SGHVS, CDR2 FNYEAQ. The CDR3 runs 14 residues. The CDR3 DNA reads as TGTGCCAGCAGCTTAGAGGGGACATTTGAAAAACTGCTTTTT. Protein product: CASSLEGTFEKLLF.

There are many counts of this clonotype. This chain links TRBV10-3 with TRBJ1-2, with unresolved D. Trimming cost V 2 bases and J 2 bases, with 9 bases left between them. This CDR3 has 14 amino acids. CDR1 ENHRY and CDR2 SYGVKD come from the germline V gene. The CDR3 sequence: CAISEGLTNYGYTF. DNA for the CDR3: TGTGCCATCAGTGAGGGTCTTACGAACTATGGCTACACCTTC.

About this clonotype: Sequence at one end of the junction differs from germline and may be a read error. The chain employs TRBV28 and TRBJ2-7; weak D call: TRBD2 (8 bases). The CDR3 extends over 15 amino acids. Germline V gene lookup returns CDR1 MDHEN and CDR2 SYDVKM. DNA of the CDR3: TGTGCGAGCAACCCCTGGACGGGAGGGGGCGACGAGCAGTACTTC. Encoded protein: CASNPWTGGGDEQYF.

This clonotype has a count of ten or more. J is TRBJ1-1 and V is TRBV4-1; no clear D. Germline assignment: CDR1 MGHRA and CDR2 YSYEKL. Trimming took 0 bases from V and 6 from J, leaving 8 bases between them. The CDR3 is made up of 13 amino acids. CDR3 DNA: TGCGCCAGCAGCCAAGATAGCACACCTGAAGCTTTCTTT. Translated: CASSQDSTPEAFF.

At least ten counts were recorded for this clonotype. The J gene is TRBJ2-3, the V gene TRBV20-1; the match to TRBD2 covers 9 bases. Unmatched junction bases numbered 9, after V lost 2 bases and J lost 3 bases. The CDR3 is 16 residues long. Germline CDR1 DFQATT, CDR2 SNEGSKA (reference sequence). The CDR3 loop is CSARPSAGGLTDTQYF. The CDR3 DNA reads as TGCAGTGCTAGACCGTCCGCGGGAGGGCTTACAGATACGCAGTATTTT.

In its sample, this clonotype was seen many times. The chain employs TRBV24-1 and TRBJ2-1; 9 bases fit TRBD1. This CDR3 is built from 15 residues. The germline V gene encodes CDR1 KGHDR and CDR2 SFDVKD. J gave up 8 bases and V 7 bases, and 11 bases lay outside the gene matches. This CDR3 is CATSQDRGNYYEQFF. The CDR3 DNA is TGTGCCACCAGCCAGGACAGGGGCAATTACTATGAGCAGTTCTTC.

This clonotype was seen ten or more times. The gene calls are TRBV7-2 and TRBJ2-5, with 9 bases aligning to TRBD2. The CDR3 loop spans 18 amino acids. The junction had 10 bases not matched to a gene; V was cut back by 1 base and J by 1 base. Germline loops: CDR1 SGHTA, CDR2 FQGNSA. Here the CDR3 DNA reads TGTGCCAGCAGCTTAGTGGGACTAGCCCTCCCCCGCCAAGAGACCCAGTACTTC. The encoded protein is CASSLVGLALPRQETQYF.

This clonotype was counted many times. The CDR3 loop reads CASSLAGGEYNEQFF. The CDR3 nucleotides read TGTGCCAGCAGCTTAGCGGGAGGGGAGTACAATGAGCAGTTCTTC. The chain carries TRBV7-2 and TRBJ2-1; 7 bases match TRBD2. The CDR3 is 15 residues long. V was clipped by 0 bases and J by 4 bases; unmatched bases: 3. Germline V CDR1 and CDR2: SGHTA, FQGNSA. The variable domain in full, with the rest retrieved from reference TRBV7-2 and TRBJ2-1, is GAGVSQSPSNKVTEKGKDVELRCDPISGHTALYWYRQSLGQGLEFLIYFQGNSAPDKSGLPSDRFSAERTGGSVSTLTIQRTQQEDSAVYLCASSLAGGEYNEQFFGPGTRLTVL.

This clonotype was counted at least ten times. J is TRBJ2-3 and V is TRBV29-1; D remains ambiguous. CDR3 length: 13 amino acids. V lost 8 bases and J lost 5, with 17 bases in between. CDR1 and CDR2 from the germline V gene are SQVTM and ANQGSEA. CDR3 region: CSCSTSTQDTQYF. Here the CDR3 DNA reads TGCAGCTGTTCGACTTCCACACAAGATACGCAGTATTTT.

The chain is built from TRBV7-2 and TRBJ1-2; possibly TRBD1 for D (6 bases). This CDR3 comprises 14 residues. V was cut by 5 bases and J by 4 bases, with 14 bases left in between. Per the germline V gene, CDR1 is SGHTA and CDR2 is FQGNSA. CDR3: CASSPTGTTYGYTF. CDR3 in DNA: TGTGCCAGCAGCCCAACAGGGACAACCTATGGCTACACCTTC. The variable domain in full, with the rest retrieved from reference TRBV7-2 and TRBJ1-2, is GAGVSQSPSNKVTEKGKDVELRCDPISGHTALYWYRQSLGQGLEFLIYFQGNSAPDKSGLPSDRFSAERTGGSVSTLTIQRTQQEDSAVYLCASSPTGTTYGYTFGSGTRLTVV.

About this clonotype itself: This clone may be a read error of a much larger clone one base away. This CDR3 reads CASRPQWASPTEAFF. The CDR3 region has the DNA TGTGCCAGCAGGCCACAGTGGGCGAGTCCTACTGAAGCTTTCTTT. J is TRBJ1-1 and V is TRBV3-1, with unresolved D. Trimming cost V 6 bases and J 5 bases, with 19 bases left between them. This CDR3 region has 15 residues. Germline assignment: CDR1 LGHDT and CDR2 YNNKEL (reference sequence).

This rearrangement joins TRBV9 to TRBJ2-5, with no clear D. CDR1 is SGDLS and CDR2 is YYNGEE in the germline V gene. The V gene lost 0 bases and the J gene lost 2 bases, with 8 bases spanning the gap. The CDR3 extends over 14 amino acids. The CDR3 DNA reads TGTGCCAGCAGCGTAGGCGCCAGGCAAGAGACCCAGTACTTC. It codes for CASSVGARQETQYF.

There are many counts of this clonotype. The chain joins TRBV15 to TRBJ2-1; D is possibly TRBD2 (5 bases). Per germline, CDR1 LNHNV and CDR2 YYDKDF (reference sequence). V dropped 0 bases and J dropped 0 bases, with 12 bases sitting between them. This CDR3 has 17 residues. CDR3: CATSRDPSGSSYNEQFF. In nucleotides, the CDR3 is TGTGCCACCAGCAGAGATCCGAGCGGCAGCTCCTACAATGAGCAGTTCTTC.

The sample holds many counts of this clonotype. This chain connects TRBV6-1 to TRBJ2-7; no clear D. This CDR3 comprises 15 residues. Trimming pared 4 bases from V and 1 base from J, leaving 14 bases between. The germline CDR1 and CDR2 sequences are MNHNS and SASEGT. In DNA, the CDR3 is TGTGCCAGCAGTGGTTACCGGGCCAGTTCCTACGAGCAGTACTTC. It codes for CASSGYRASSYEQYF.

The sample holds many counts of this clonotype. The chain couples TRBV7-2 to TRBJ2-1; 8 bases fit TRBD2. With 7 bases clipped from V and 6 bases from J, the junction kept 11 bases outside the gene matches. The V gene's germline CDR1 is SGHTA and CDR2 FQGNSA. The CDR3 is made up of 15 amino acids. The CDR3 loop is CASIQRGGRFNEQFF. CDR3 in DNA: TGTGCCAGCATCCAACGGGGCGGGAGGTTCAATGAGCAGTTCTTC. The whole variable domain, remainder taken from reference TRBV7-2 and TRBJ2-1, is GAGVSQSPSNKVTEKGKDVELRCDPISGHTALYWYRQSLGQGLEFLIYFQGNSAPDKSGLPSDRFSAERTGGSVSTLTIQRTQQEDSAVYLCASIQRGGRFNEQFFGPGTRLTVL.

Remarks on this clonotype: A much more abundant neighbour one base away suggests this may be a read error. The V and J genes are TRBV18 and TRBJ1-2, with D hard to call. Germline V gene lookup returns CDR1 KGHSH and CDR2 LQKENI. The CDR3 is made up of 15 amino acids. The CDR3, as DNA: TGTGCCAGCTCACCAAGGCAGGCGCTGAACTATGGCTGCACCTTC. As protein: CASSPRQALNYGCTF.

Many counts were recorded for this clonotype. The genes are TRBV7-2 and TRBJ1-1; D ambiguous. Germline CDR1 and CDR2: SGHTA and FQGNSA. V was pared by 2 bases and J by 1 base, with 5 bases between. The CDR3 runs to 13 residues. The CDR3 nucleotides are TGTGCCAGCAGCTTACAAGAGAACACTGAAGCTTTCTTT. Amino acids: CASSLQENTEAFF.

This clonotype was seen ten or more times. The chain employs TRBV6-2 or TRBV6-3 and TRBJ1-2, with 8 nucleotides matching TRBD1. V shed 2 bases, J shed 7 bases, and the junction held 6 bases outside the gene matches. The CDR3 loop spans 14 amino acids. Germline V lookup: CDR1 MNHEY, CDR2 SVGEGT. This CDR3 reads CASSYGDRISGYTF. Written as DNA, the CDR3 is TGTGCCAGCAGTTACGGGGACAGGATCAGTGGCTACACCTTC.

This chain joins TRBV3-1 and TRBJ2-3, with D hard to call. V shed 1 base and J shed 4 bases, with 9 bases lying between them. Germline V gene data show CDR1 as LGHDT and CDR2 as YNNKEL (reference sequence). The CDR3 has 14 amino acids. CDR3 in DNA: TGTGCCAGCAGCCAAGTAGCAGCAGCAGATACGCAGTATTTT. Translation gives CASSQVAAADTQYF.